The rows below give T cell receptor beta chains drawn from one sample of a study of cytomegalovirus exposure and HLA in healthy donors. Assay: immunoSEQ multiplex PCR; the TCRdb copy retains only in-frame clones and omits some. Of about 200,000 clones in the sample, around 80% were seen once. Source material: PBMCs. These receptors all come from a man between 45 and 60 years old in good health and CMV-seronegative. Each CDR3 is given without its conserved first and last residue.

TRBJ1-4 | TRBV2 | 11 | ASRRDRNEKLF
TRBJ2-2 | TRBV5-4 | 12 | ASSFAGSTGELF
TRBJ2-2 | TRBV5-1 | 14 | ASSWDPRGSTGELF
TRBJ1-1 | TRBV7-2 | 11 | ASNPAGGTEAF
TRBJ1-5 | TRBV7-9 | 16 | ASSPGGQGFWGNQPQH
TRBJ2-6 | TRBV21-1 | 18 | ASSKVKGVPTSSGANVLT
TRBJ2-6 | TRBV18 | 15 | ASSPPQIPSGANVLT
TRBJ2-3 | TRBV29-1 | 13 | SVERDRGNTDTQY
TRBJ2-5 | TRBV18 | 13 | ASSPYMIGQETQY
TRBJ2-7 | TRBV4-1 | 14 | ASSQVYGAKAYEQY
TRBJ2-2 | TRBV9 | 16 | ASSVNPHDVRETGELF
TRBJ2-3 | TRBV7-9 | 14 | ASSLGGGRPTDTQY
TRBJ2-7 | TRBV6-1 | 14 | ASSDRGGTRFYEQY
TRBJ2-7 | TRBV19 | 13 | ASSIYDRGKGEQY
TRBJ2-1 | TRBV28 | 13 | ASSNSHGKLGEQF
TRBJ1-2 | TRBV19 | 11 | ACRGQGRYGYT
TRBJ1-2 | TRBV4-1 | 12 | ASSHPRYPYGYT
TRBJ2-5 | TRBV6-5 | 12 | ASSPARGKETQY
TRBJ2-5 | TRBV5-5 | 13 | ASSLALQGTYGQY
TRBJ2-2 | TRBV9 | 13 | ASNPAGGITGELF
TRBJ1-2 | TRBV7-9 | 12 | ASSYIGGGYGYT
TRBJ2-7 | TRBV19 | 14 | ASSTLFSGRVHEQY
TRBJ2-7 | TRBV5-4 | 13 | ASSLVGVSSYEQY
TRBJ1-5 | TRBV28 | 10 | ASSLLNQPQH
TRBJ2-7 | TRBV5-1 | 13 | ASSLGGGGFDEQY
TRBJ2-4 | TRBV6-1 | 18 | ASRETPGQGHVRAKNIQY
TRBJ2-7 | TRBV7-6 | 14 | ASSLPNGALGGEQY
TRBJ2-7 | TRBV5-4 | 12 | ASSPRQGTYEQY